These 17 T cell receptor beta chains were sequenced from one sample in a study of Graves' ophthalmopathy and Graves' hyperthyroidism. As the template, RNA transcripts were used to amplify TCR beta CDR3 regions. Second-round multiplex PCR came after first-round RT-PCR with HTBI primers. TCRdb ran MiXCR on the multiplex PCR reads and lists one entry per CDR3 protein. This table has about 740,000 distinct CDR3 sequences, roughly two fifths appearing once. Sequencing was carried out using peripheral blood. Source of these receptors: an adult man with Graves' ophthalmopathy.

This chain links TRBV19 with TRBJ1-5; D not resolved. The CDR3 is 13 residues long. V was cut by 11 bases and J by 6 bases, with 17 bases left in between. Looked up from germline, CDR1 is LNHDA and CDR2 is SQIVND (reference sequence). The CDR3 coding sequence is TGTGCCTGCTCCCTCGAGGGCCCTCAGCCCCAGCATTTT. Translation gives CACSLEGPQPQHF.

This clonotype was recorded many times. The CDR3 region has the DNA TGTGCCAGCACCCGGACAGAGAACTATGGCTACACCTTC. Protein: CASTRTENYGYTF. The rearrangement joins TRBV2 to TRBJ1-2, with D possibly matching TRBD1 (6 bases). Germline assignment: CDR1 SNHLY and CDR2 FYNNEI. V was shortened by 7 bases and J by 2 bases, with 11 bases between the two germline ends. The CDR3 extends over 13 amino acids.

This chain connects TRBV20-1 to TRBJ1-5; 7 bases fit TRBD1. After removal of 7 bases from V and 4 bases from J, the junction contained 7 bases not matched to a gene. Germline CDR1 DFQATT, CDR2 SNEGSKA (reference sequence). This CDR3 region has 13 residues. The CDR3 bases are TGCAGTGTGGAGGGACAGTCAAATCAGCCCCAGCATTTT. The encoded protein is CSVEGQSNQPQHF.

This clonotype was observed a few times. V gene TRBV11-2 combines with J gene TRBJ2-7; TRBD1 matches 7 bases. Germline V gene lookup returns CDR1 SGHAT and CDR2 FQNNGV. The CDR3 consists of 15 residues. With V trimmed by 2 bases and J by 3 bases, 7 bases remained unmatched. CDR3 sequence (DNA): TGTGCCAGCAGCTTATCCTCGACAGGGCTCTACGAGCAGTACTTC. Protein product: CASSLSSTGLYEQYF. The full variable domain, its missing parts supplied by reference TRBV11-2 and TRBJ2-7, is EAGVAQSPRYKIIEKRQSVAFWCNPISGHATLYWYQQILGQGPKLLIQFQNNGVVDDSQLPKDRFSAERLKGVDSTLKIQPAKLEDSAVYLCASSLSSTGLYEQYFGPGTRLTVT.

V usage is TRBV7-2 and J usage is TRBJ2-6, with TRBD1 identical over 11 bases. J gave up 3 bases and V 5 bases, and 6 bases lay outside the gene matches. The CDR3 extends over 17 amino acids. Germline CDR1 reads SGHTA; CDR2 reads FQGNSA. The DNA of the CDR3 is TGTGCCAGCAGCGCCGGGACAGGGGGTTTTGGGGCCAACGTCCTGACTTTC. Translating gives CASSAGTGGFGANVLTF.

This clonotype has only a few counts. V usage is TRBV20-1 and J usage is TRBJ1-1; 9 bases are shared with TRBD1. The CDR3 has 15 residues. Trimming took 4 bases from V and 0 from J; bases not matched to a gene: 6. CDR1 DFQATT and CDR2 SNEGSKA come from the germline V gene (reference sequence). CDR3 bases: TGCAGTGCTATGGACAGGGGAATTATGAACACTGAAGCTTTCTTT. It yields the protein CSAMDRGIMNTEAFF.

Points on this clonotype: At one end, the junction sequence differs from germline, possibly due to a read error. The rearrangement uses TRBV20-1 and TRBJ1-5, with D unresolved. This CDR3 has 15 amino acids. Looked up from germline, CDR1 is DFQATT and CDR2 is SNEGSKA (reference sequence). The CDR3 loop is CSASPVLVSDQPQHF. The CDR3 DNA follows: TGCAGTGCTTCCCCGGTACTCGTTAGCGATCAGCCCCAGCATTTT.

This clonotype showed up many times. The chain combines TRBV7-9 with TRBJ1-1; D uncertain. The V end lost 2 bases, the J end lost 0 bases, and 7 bases lay between the germline ends. Germline V gene lookup returns CDR1 SEHNR and CDR2 FQNEAQ (reference sequence). The CDR3 is 14 amino acids. As DNA, the CDR3 is TGTGCCAGCAGCTTATCAGAGTTGAACACTGAAGCTTTCTTT. This encodes CASSLSELNTEAFF.

V and J are TRBV7-2 and TRBJ2-7; D could derive from TRBD1 or TRBD2 (7 bases each). The CDR3 consists of 15 residues. The V end was cut by 2 bases, the J end by 3 bases, with 14 bases between. Germline V lookup: CDR1 SGHTA, CDR2 FQGNSA. This CDR3 reads CASSLQQGGHYEQYF. The CDR3 nucleotides read TGTGCCAGCAGCTTACAGCAGGGGGGGCACTACGAGCAGTACTTC.

This sequence joins TRBV7-7 and TRBJ1-1; D not resolved. V was cut by 5 bases and J by 14 bases, with 21 bases left in between. The CDR3 runs 13 residues. Germline loops: CDR1 SSHAT, CDR2 FNYEAQ (reference sequence). The CDR3 reads CASSITMNTGAFF. Here the CDR3 DNA reads TGTGCCAGCAGCATAACTATGAACACTGGAGCCTTCTTT.

The rearrangement links TRBV25-1 to TRBJ1-2, with TRBD1 matching over 9 bases. Germline trimming cut 7 bases from V and 4 bases from J; bases unmatched to any gene: 7. The germline V gene has CDR1 MGHDK and CDR2 SYGVNS. This CDR3 comprises 14 residues. The DNA for the CDR3 is TGTGCCAGCAAGCAAGGGACAGGGTTCTATGGCTACACCTTC. Protein product: CASKQGTGFYGYTF.

The chain couples TRBV30 to TRBJ2-5; weak D call: TRBD2 (5 bases). Trimming took off 2 bases at V and 5 bases at J, with 9 bases between the two ends. The CDR3 totals 12 residues. The V gene's germline CDR1 is GTSNPN and CDR2 SVGIG (reference sequence). The CDR3 region is CAWSPLAETQYF. The CDR3 DNA reads as TGTGCCTGGAGTCCCCTAGCTGAGACCCAGTACTTC.

Comment on this clonotype: Being one base from a much bigger clone, this may be a read error. V gene TRBV7-2 combines with J gene TRBJ2-2; TRBD2 matches at 13 bases. The germline V gene has CDR1 SGHTA and CDR2 FQGNSA. The CDR3 loop spans 20 amino acids. CDR3 sequence: CASSPNLLAGGRTNTGELSF. CDR3 DNA: TGTGCCAGCAGCCCGAACCTACTAGCGGGAGGGCGGACGAACACCGGGGAGCTGTCTTTT.

The V call is TRBV25-1, the J call TRBJ2-7; no reliable D call. Deletions cut 6 bases from V and 6 bases from J, with 3 bases between. Germline assignment: CDR1 MGHDK and CDR2 SYGVNS. CDR3 size: 9 residues. The CDR3 DNA reads as TGTGCCAGCAGGGGCGAGCAGTACTTC. This encodes CASRGEQYF.

This clonotype has a count of ten or more. The V call is TRBV9, the J call TRBJ1-6; 7 nucleotides match TRBD1. Trimming took 0 bases from V and 6 from J; bases not matched to a gene: 3. From germline, CDR1 is SGDLS and CDR2 YYNGEE. This CDR3 spans 15 amino acids. The CDR3 spells CASSVAGTVNSPLHF. As DNA, the CDR3 is TGTGCCAGCAGCGTAGCAGGGACAGTTAATTCACCCCTCCACTTT.

CDR3 region: CASSLAVRREQYF. The CDR3 nucleotides are TGTGCCAGCAGCTTAGCAGTTCGGAGGGAGCAGTACTTC. The chain employs TRBV7-9 and TRBJ2-7, with D possibly being TRBD2 (5 bases). Germline V gene lookup returns CDR1 SEHNR and CDR2 FQNEAQ (reference sequence). Trimming removed 0 bases from V and 7 bases from J, with 10 bases in between. The CDR3 runs 13 residues.

This clonotype was counted a few times. The rearrangement joins TRBV9 to TRBJ2-2; the match to TRBD1 covers 8 bases. Germline V CDR1 and CDR2: SGDLS, YYNGEE. V shed 2 bases and J 6 bases; nucleotides not matched to a gene: 6. The length of the CDR3 is 15 residues. The DNA of the CDR3 is TGTGCCAGCAGCGTGGAACAGGGGGTGGCCGGGGAGCTGTTTTTT. As protein: CASSVEQGVAGELFF.